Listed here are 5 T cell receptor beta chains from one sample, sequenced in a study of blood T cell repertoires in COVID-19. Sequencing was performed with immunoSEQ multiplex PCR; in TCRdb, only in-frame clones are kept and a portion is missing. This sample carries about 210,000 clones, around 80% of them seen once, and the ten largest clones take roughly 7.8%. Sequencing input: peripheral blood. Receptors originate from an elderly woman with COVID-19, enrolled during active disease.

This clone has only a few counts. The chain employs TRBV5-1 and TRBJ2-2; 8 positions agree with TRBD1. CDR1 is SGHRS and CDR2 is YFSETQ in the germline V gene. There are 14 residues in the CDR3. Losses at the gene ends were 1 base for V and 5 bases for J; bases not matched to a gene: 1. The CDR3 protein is CASSLTGGTGELFF. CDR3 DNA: TGCGCCAGCAGCTTGACAGGGGGAACCGGGGAGCTGTTTTTT.

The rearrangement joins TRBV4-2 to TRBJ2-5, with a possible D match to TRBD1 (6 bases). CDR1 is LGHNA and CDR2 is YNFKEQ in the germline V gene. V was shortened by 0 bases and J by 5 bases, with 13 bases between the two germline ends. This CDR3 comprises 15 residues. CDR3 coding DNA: TGTGCCAGCAGCCAAGACCCCTTGGGGGCGGAGACCCAGTACTTC. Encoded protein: CASSQDPLGAETQYF.

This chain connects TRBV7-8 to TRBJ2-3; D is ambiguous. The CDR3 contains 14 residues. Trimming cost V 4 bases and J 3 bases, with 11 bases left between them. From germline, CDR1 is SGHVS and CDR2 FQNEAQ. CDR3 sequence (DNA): TGTGCCAGCAGCTCCCTTAGAGCGACAGATACGCAGTATTTT. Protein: CASSSLRATDTQYF.

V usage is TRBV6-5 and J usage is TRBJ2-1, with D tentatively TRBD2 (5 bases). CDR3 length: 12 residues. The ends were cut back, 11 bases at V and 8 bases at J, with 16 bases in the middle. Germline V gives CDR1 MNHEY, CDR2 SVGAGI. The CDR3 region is CAGSPGNYEQFF. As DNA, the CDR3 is TGTGCCGGATCTCCCGGGAATTATGAGCAGTTCTTC.

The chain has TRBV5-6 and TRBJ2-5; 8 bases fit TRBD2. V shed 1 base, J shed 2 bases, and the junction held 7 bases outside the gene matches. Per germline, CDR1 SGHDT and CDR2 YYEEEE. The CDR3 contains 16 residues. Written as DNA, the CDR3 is TGTGCCAGCAGCTTGCGAGGACTAGCTCCTCAAGAGACCCAGTACTTC. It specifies CASSLRGLAPQETQYF.